This T cell receptor beta chain originates from a study of blood T cell repertoires in COVID-19. Study summary: Some COVID-19 samples were acute and others convalescent; all came from the United States, Italy and Spain. In each case, the material was cDNA or gDNA derived from T cells, B-cell-depleted T cells, or PBMCs.

V lost 5 bases to trimming and J lost 8 bases; unmatched junction nucleotides: 5. The CDR3 covers 14 residues. Germline V gives CDR1 MNHEY, CDR2 SVGEGT. Study processing details: The assay estimated nucleated cells by amplifying reference gene primers. The assay was immunoSEQ multiplex PCR, and TCRdb's table has in-frame clones only and misses some. V and J calls and clone size are copied from that table; D and trimming were computed from the DNA. The sample has 60,000 to 75,000 clones; under 90% are singletons. This chain uses TRBV6-2 or TRBV6-3 with TRBJ2-1; 11 bases fit TRBD2. The origin of this receptor is a human donor in a cohort sampled during active COVID-19. Sequenced material: peripheral blood. CDR3 coding DNA: TGTGCCAGCAGTCGACTAGCGGGAACGGATGAGCAGTTCTTC. Translating gives CASSRLAGTDEQFF.